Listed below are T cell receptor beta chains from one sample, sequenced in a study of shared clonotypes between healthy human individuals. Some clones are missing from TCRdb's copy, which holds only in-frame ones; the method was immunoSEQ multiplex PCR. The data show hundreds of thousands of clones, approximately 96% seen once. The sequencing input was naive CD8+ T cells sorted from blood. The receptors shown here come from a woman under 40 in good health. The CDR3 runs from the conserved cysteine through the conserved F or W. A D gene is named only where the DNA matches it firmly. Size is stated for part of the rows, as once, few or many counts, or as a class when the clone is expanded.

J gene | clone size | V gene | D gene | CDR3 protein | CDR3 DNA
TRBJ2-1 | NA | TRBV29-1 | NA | CSVDLVSSYNEQFF | TGCAGCGTTGACCTCGTGAGCTCCTACAATGAGCAGTTCTTC
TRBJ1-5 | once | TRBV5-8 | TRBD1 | CASSIGTGAFYSNQPQHF | TGTGCCAGCAGCATAGGGACAGGGGCCTTCTATAGCAATCAGCCCCAGCATTTT
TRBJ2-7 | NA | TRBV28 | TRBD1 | CASNYPGQGIIEQYF | TGTGCCAGCAATTACCCGGGACAGGGAATTATCGAGCAGTACTTC
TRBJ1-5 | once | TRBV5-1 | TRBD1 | CASSPGQGNQPQHF | TGCGCCAGCAGCCCCGGACAGGGGAATCAGCCCCAGCATTTT
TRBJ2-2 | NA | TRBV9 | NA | CASSSPYTGDTGELFF | TGTGCCAGCAGCTCCCCGTACACGGGGGACACCGGGGAGCTGTTTTTT
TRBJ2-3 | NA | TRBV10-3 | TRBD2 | CAISESGGRADTQYF | TGTGCCATCAGTGAGTCGGGTGGGAGGGCAGATACGCAGTATTTT
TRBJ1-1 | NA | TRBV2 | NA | CASSELTEAGAEAFF | TGTGCCAGCAGTGAACTCACAGAGGCGGGGGCTGAAGCTTTCTTT
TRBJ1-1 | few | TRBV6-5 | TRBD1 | CASSYLATGESTEAFF | TGTGCCAGCAGTTACCTAGCGACAGGGGAATCCACTGAAGCTTTCTTT
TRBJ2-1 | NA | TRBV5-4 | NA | CASSFYGNIEQFF | TGTGCCAGCAGCTTTTACGGAAACATTGAGCAGTTCTTC
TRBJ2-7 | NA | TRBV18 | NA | CASSPGGDEQYF | TGTGCCAGCTCACCAGGAGGTGACGAGCAGTACTTC
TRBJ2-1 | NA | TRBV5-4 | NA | CASSTTHEQFF | TGTGCCAGCAGCACGACTCATGAGCAGTTCTTC
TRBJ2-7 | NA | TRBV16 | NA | CASSQLRAGTSSYEQYF | TGTGCCAGCAGCCAACTAAGAGCGGGTACCTCGTCCTACGAGCAGTACTTC
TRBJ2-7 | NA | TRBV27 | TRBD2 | CASSFISGSYEQYF | TGTGCCAGCAGTTTTATTAGCGGGTCCTACGAGCAGTACTTC
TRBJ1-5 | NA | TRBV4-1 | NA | CASSQGAPGEQPQHF | TGCGCCAGCAGCCAAGGCGCGCCGGGGGAGCAGCCCCAGCATTTT
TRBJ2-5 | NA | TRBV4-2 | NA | CASSQEAGGPETQYF | TGTGCCAGTAGCCAAGAGGCAGGGGGGCCAGAGACCCAGTACTTC
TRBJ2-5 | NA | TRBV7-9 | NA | CASSLAQGREQETQYF | TGTGCCAGCAGCTTAGCGCAGGGGCGGGAGCAAGAGACCCAGTACTTC
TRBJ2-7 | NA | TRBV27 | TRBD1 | CASSLEGARTYEQYF | TGTGCCAGCAGTTTAGAGGGGGCTAGAACCTACGAGCAGTACTTC
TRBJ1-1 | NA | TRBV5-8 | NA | CASSLTQMNTEAFF | TGTGCCAGCAGCTTGACCCAGATGAACACTGAAGCTTTCTTT
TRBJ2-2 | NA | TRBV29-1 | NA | CSVWGTGELFF | TGCAGCGTCTGGGGCACCGGGGAGCTGTTTTTT
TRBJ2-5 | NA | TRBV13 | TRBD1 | CASSLRTGQETQYF | TGTGCCAGCAGCTTACGGACAGGCCAAGAGACCCAGTACTTC
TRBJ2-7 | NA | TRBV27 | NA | CASIRGYEQYF | TGTGCCAGCATACGGGGCTACGAGCAGTACTTC
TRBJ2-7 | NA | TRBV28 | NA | CASSLFIAVYEQYF | TGTGCCAGCAGTTTATTTATAGCCGTTTACGAGCAGTACTTC
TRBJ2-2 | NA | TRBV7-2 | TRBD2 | CASRTSGDTGELFF | TGTGCCAGCAGGACTAGCGGGGACACCGGGGAGCTGTTTTTT
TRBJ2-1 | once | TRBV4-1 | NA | CASSQDLRLTHNEQFF | TGCGCCAGCAGCCAAGATCTTAGACTTACTCACAATGAGCAGTTCTTC
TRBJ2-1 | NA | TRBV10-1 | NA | CASSEGVVSEQFF | TGCGCCAGCAGTGAGGGAGTGGTCAGTGAGCAGTTCTTC
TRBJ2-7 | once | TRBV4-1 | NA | CASSQERGTGYVEQYF | TGCGCCAGCAGCCAAGAGCGGGGGACAGGTTATGTCGAGCAGTACTTC
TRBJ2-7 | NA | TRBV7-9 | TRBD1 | CASSLEGRQGAHEQYF | TGTGCCAGCAGCTTAGAGGGAAGACAGGGGGCCCACGAGCAGTACTTC
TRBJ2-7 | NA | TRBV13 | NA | CASSPSQDTAYEQYF | TGTGCCAGCAGCCCTTCCCAGGACACAGCCTACGAGCAGTACTTC
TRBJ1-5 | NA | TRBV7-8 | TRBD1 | CASSQTGDSNQPQHF | TGTGCCAGCAGCCAGACAGGGGATAGCAATCAGCCCCAGCATTTT
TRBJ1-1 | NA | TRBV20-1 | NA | CSGRHTEAFF | TGCAGTGGTCGGCACACTGAAGCTTTCTTT
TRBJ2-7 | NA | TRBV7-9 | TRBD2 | CASSSSGGENYEQYF | TGTGCCAGCAGCAGTAGCGGGGGAGAGAACTACGAGCAGTACTTC
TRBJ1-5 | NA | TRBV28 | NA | CASSPLVYQPQHF | TGTGCCAGCAGTCCCCTCGTCTATCAGCCCCAGCATTTT
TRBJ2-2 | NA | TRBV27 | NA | CASSFRDTGELFF | TGTGCCAGCAGTTTTCGGGACACCGGGGAGCTGTTTTTT
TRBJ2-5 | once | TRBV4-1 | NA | CASSGGATTEAGYEEETQYF | TGCGCCAGCAGCGGGGGCGCCACTACAGAAGCCGGGTACGAAGAAGAGACCCAGTACTTC
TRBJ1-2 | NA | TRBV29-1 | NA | CSVGTGAEIGYTF | TGCAGCGTTGGAACGGGGGCGGAGATTGGCTACACCTTC
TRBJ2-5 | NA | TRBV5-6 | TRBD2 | CASSLVAGVGETQYF | TGTGCCAGCAGCTTAGTAGCGGGAGTCGGAGAGACCCAGTACTTC
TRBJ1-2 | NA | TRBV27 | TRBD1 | CASSDRGRYGYTF | TGTGCCAGCAGCGACAGGGGGAGGTATGGCTACACCTTC
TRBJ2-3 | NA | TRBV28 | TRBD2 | CASSLVGGPFQGTQYF | TGTGCCAGCAGTCTCGTGGGAGGGCCGTTCCAGGGTACGCAGTATTTT
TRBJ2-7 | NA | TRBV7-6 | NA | CASSSFRGEGVFYEQYF | TGTGCCAGCAGCAGCTTCCGGGGAGAGGGAGTCTTCTACGAGCAGTACTTC
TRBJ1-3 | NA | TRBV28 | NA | CASRHSGNTIYF | TGTGCCAGCAGACACTCTGGAAACACCATATATTTT
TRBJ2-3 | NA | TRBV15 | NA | CATSRDPPATDTQYF | TGTGCCACCAGCAGAGATCCGCCGGCGACAGATACGCAGTATTTT
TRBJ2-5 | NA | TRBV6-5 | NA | CASTLGYTQYF | TGTGCCAGCACTTTGGGGTATACCCAGTACTTC
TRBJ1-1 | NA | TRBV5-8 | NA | CASSLGRYGEAFF | TGTGCCAGCAGCTTGGGCCGGTACGGTGAAGCTTTCTTT
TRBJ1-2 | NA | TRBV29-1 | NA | CSDQDGYTF | TGCAGTGACCAGGATGGCTACACCTTC
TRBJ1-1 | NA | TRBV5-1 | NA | CASSLSGAEAFF | TGCGCCAGCAGCTTATCGGGGGCTGAAGCTTTCTTT